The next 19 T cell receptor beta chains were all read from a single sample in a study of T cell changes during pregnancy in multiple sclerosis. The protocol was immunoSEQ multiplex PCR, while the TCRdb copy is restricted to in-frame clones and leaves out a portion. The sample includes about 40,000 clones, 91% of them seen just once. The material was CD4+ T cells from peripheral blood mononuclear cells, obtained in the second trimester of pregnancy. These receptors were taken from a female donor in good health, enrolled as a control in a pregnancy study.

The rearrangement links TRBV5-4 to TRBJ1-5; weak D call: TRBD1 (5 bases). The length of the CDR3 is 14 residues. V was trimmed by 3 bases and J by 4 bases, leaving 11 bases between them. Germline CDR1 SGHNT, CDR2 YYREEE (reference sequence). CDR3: CASSSGHQNQPQHF. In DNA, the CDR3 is TGTGCCAGCAGCTCTGGACACCAAAATCAGCCCCAGCATTTT.

The CDR3 DNA follows: TGTGCCAGCAGCGTAGTTGGCCGGGGGGATGGCTACACCTTC. Translated: CASSVVGRGDGYTF. V gene TRBV9 combines with J gene TRBJ1-2; perhaps TRBD1 as D (5 bases). Trimming left V 0 bases short and J 6 bases short, with 12 bases between. Germline CDR1 reads SGDLS; CDR2 reads YYNGEE. The CDR3 contains 14 residues. The full variable domain, its missing parts supplied by reference TRBV9 and TRBJ1-2, is DSGVTQTPKHLITATGQRVTLRCSPRSGDLSVYWYQQSLDQGLQFLIQYYNGEERAKGNILERFSAQQFPDLHSELNLSSLELGDSALYFCASSVVGRGDGYTFGSGTRLTVV.

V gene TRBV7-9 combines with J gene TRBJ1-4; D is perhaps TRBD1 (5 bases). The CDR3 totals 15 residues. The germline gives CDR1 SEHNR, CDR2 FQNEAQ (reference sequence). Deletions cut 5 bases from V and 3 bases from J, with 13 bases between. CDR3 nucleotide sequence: TGTGCCAGCAGCCTAGACGGGGGGGCTAATGAAAAACTGTTTTTT. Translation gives CASSLDGGANEKLFF.

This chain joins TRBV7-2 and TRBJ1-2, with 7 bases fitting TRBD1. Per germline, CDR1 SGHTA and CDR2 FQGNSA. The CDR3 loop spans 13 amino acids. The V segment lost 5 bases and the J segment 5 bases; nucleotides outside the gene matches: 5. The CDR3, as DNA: TGTGCCAGCAGCCCCAGGGGGTGGTATGGCTACACCTTC. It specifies CASSPRGWYGYTF.

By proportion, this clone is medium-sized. For the CDR3, the DNA is TGTGCCAGTAGTACGACAGGGGAGGCAAACACTGAAGCTTTCTTT. Translation: CASSTTGEANTEAFF. The rearrangement links TRBV19 to TRBJ1-1; 8 bases match TRBD1. The CDR3 totals 15 residues. Germline V gives CDR1 LNHDA, CDR2 SQIVND (reference sequence). The V gene end was trimmed by 4 bases and the J gene end by 2 bases; junction bases not matched to a gene: 6.

The CDR3 region has the DNA TGTGCCAGCAGCTTACGGGCGGGAACTGAAGCTTTCTTT. Its translation is CASSLRAGTEAFF. The chain has TRBV5-5 and TRBJ1-1; D is undetermined. This CDR3 is built from 13 residues. V lost 2 bases and J 5 bases, leaving 10 bases between the germline ends. From germline, CDR1 is SGHKS and CDR2 YYEKEE (reference sequence).

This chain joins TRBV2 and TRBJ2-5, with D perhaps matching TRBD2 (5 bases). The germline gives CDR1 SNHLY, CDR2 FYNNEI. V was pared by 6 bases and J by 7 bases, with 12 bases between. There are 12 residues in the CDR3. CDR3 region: CASREDVGTQYF. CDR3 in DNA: TGTGCCAGCAGGGAGGACGTGGGGACCCAGTACTTC.

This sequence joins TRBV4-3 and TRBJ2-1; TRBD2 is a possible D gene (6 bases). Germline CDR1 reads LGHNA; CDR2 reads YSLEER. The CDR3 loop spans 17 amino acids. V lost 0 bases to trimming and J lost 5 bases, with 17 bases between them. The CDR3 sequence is CASSQDHLVGGNNEQFF. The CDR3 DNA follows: TGCGCCAGCAGCCAAGATCACTTGGTGGGCGGGAACAATGAGCAGTTCTTC.

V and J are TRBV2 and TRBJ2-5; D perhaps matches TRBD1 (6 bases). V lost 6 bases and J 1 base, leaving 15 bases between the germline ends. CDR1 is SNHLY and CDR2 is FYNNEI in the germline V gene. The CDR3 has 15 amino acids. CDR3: CASSASLDSQETQYF. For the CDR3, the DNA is TGTGCCAGCAGCGCCAGCCTGGACAGCCAAGAGACCCAGTACTTC.

The DNA for the CDR3 is TGTGCCAGCAGCTTGAGACAGTACTATGGCTACACCTTC. Its protein is CASSLRQYYGYTF. The chain employs TRBV7-6 and TRBJ1-2; D possibly corresponds to TRBD1 (5 bases). CDR1 SGHVS and CDR2 FNYEAQ come from the germline V gene. The CDR3 has 13 amino acids. The V end lost 3 bases, the J end lost 3 bases, and 8 bases lay between the germline ends.

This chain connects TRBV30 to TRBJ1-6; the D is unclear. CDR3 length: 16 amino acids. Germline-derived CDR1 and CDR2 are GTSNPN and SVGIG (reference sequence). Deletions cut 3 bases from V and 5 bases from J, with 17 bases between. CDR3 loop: CAWRAQYGVDNSPLHF. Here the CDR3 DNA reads TGTGCCTGGAGGGCCCAGTACGGGGTAGATAATTCACCCCTCCACTTT. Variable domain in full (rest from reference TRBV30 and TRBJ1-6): SQTIHQWPATLVQPVGSPLSLECTVEGTSNPNLYWYRQAAGRGLQLLFYSVGIGQISSEVPQNLSASRPQDRQFILSSKKLLLSDSGFYLCAWRAQYGVDNSPLHFGNGTRLTVT.

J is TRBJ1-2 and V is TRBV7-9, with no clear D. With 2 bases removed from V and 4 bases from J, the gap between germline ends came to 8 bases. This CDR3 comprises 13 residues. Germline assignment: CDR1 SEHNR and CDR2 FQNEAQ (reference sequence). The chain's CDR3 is CASSLQATYGYTF. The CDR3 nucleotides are TGTGCCAGCAGCTTACAGGCTACCTATGGCTACACCTTC. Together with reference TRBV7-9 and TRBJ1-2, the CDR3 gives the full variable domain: DTGVSQNPRHKITKRGQNVTFRCDPISEHNRLYWYRQTLGQGPEFLTYFQNEAQLEKSRLLSDRFSAERPKGSFSTLEIQRTEQGDSAMYLCASSLQATYGYTFGSGTRLTVV.

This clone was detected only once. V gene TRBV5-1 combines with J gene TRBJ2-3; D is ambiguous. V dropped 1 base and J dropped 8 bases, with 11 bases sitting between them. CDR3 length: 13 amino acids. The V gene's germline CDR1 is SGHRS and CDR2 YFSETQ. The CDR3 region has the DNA TGCGCCAGCAGCTTGCTAGGATCGTCTACGCAGTATTTT. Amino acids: CASSLLGSSTQYF.

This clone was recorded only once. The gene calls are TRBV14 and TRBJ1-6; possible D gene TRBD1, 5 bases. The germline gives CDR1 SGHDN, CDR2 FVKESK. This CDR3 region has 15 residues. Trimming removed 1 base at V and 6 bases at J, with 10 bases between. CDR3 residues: CASSQVGRGNSPLHF. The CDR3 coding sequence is TGTGCCAGCAGCCAAGTGGGGCGGGGTAATTCACCCCTCCACTTT.

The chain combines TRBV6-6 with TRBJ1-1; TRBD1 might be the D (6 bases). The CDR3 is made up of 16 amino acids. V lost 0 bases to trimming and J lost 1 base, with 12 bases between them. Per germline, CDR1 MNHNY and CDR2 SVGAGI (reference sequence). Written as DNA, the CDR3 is TGTGCCAGCAGTTACTCTCGGGGGGCAAGGAACACTGAAGCTTTCTTT. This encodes CASSYSRGARNTEAFF.

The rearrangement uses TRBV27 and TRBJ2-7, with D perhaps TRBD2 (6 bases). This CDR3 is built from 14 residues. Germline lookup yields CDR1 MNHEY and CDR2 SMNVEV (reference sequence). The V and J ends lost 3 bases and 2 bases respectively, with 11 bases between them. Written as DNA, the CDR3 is TGTGCCAGCAGTTTCAGGGAGCGGGCCTACGAGCAGTACTTC. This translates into CASSFRERAYEQYF.

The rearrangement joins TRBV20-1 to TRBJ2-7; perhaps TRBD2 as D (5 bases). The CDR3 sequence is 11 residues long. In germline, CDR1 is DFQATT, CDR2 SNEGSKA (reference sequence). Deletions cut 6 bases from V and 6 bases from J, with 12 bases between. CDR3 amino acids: CSATGRGEQYF. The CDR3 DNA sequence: TGCAGTGCGACGGGCCGGGGCGAGCAGTACTTC.

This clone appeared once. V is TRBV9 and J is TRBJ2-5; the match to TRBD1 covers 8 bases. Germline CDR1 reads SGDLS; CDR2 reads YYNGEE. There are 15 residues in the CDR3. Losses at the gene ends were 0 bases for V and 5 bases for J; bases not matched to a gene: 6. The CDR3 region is CASSVGRGRPETQYF. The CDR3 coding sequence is TGTGCCAGCAGCGTAGGCAGGGGGCGTCCGGAGACCCAGTACTTC. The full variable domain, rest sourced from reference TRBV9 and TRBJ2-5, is DSGVTQTPKHLITATGQRVTLRCSPRSGDLSVYWYQQSLDQGLQFLIQYYNGEERAKGNILERFSAQQFPDLHSELNLSSLELGDSALYFCASSVGRGRPETQYFGPGTRLLVL.

The DNA for the CDR3 is TGTGCCAGCTCAACGTTGGGGTCAGGGCAAGAGACCCAGTACTTC. As protein: CASSTLGSGQETQYF. V and J are TRBV18 and TRBJ2-5, with a weak D call TRBD1 (5 bases). V lost 5 bases and J 2 bases, leaving 15 bases between the germline ends. From germline, CDR1 is KGHSH and CDR2 LQKENI. This CDR3 is built from 15 residues.